Here is one T cell receptor (beta chain) with its context. These data come from a study of blood T cell repertoires in COVID-19. Study context: Material from acute and convalescent COVID-19 was sourced from the United States, Italy and Spain.

Clones were sequenced by immunoSEQ multiplex PCR, and TCRdb holds only the in-frame ones, with some missing. The data hold approximately 110,000 clones, with approximately 87% observed a single time. Trimming stripped 5 bases from V and 4 bases from J, with 15 bases between. Germline V gene data show CDR1 as MNHEY and CDR2 as SVGAGI. The CDR3 has 15 amino acids. Sequenced: peripheral blood. The receptor was isolated from a woman aged 55-70 years with acute or convalescent COVID-19. The chain uses TRBV6-5 and TRBJ1-5; a possible D gene is TRBD1 (5 bases). CDR3 coding DNA: TGTGCCAGCAGTACTCAACAGGAAATTAATCAGCCCCAGCATTTT. Translating it yields CASSTQQEINQPQHF.